What follows are 8 T cell receptor beta chains derived from one specimen sequenced in a study of cytomegalovirus exposure and HLA in healthy donors. The PCR was carried out with 60 Vbeta primers and 13 Jbeta primers. Profiled with immunoSEQ multiplex PCR; TCRdb holds only in-frame clones, not every one. The table has about 150,000 clones, roughly 80% seen once. Sequencing was performed on PBMCs. These receptors were taken from a male donor in good health and CMV-seronegative.

This clone has only one observation. V and J are TRBV27 and TRBJ2-5, with D tentatively TRBD2 (6 bases). The V end was cut by 2 bases, the J end by 5 bases, with 12 bases between. The length of the CDR3 is 14 residues. Germline V gene sequence: CDR1 MNHEY, CDR2 SMNVEV (reference sequence). This CDR3 reads CASSLAGLGETQYF. The CDR3 region has the DNA TGTGCCAGCAGTTTAGCGGGGCTGGGGGAGACCCAGTACTTC.

The chain uses TRBV7-9 and TRBJ2-7; TRBD2 aligns across 13 bases. The CDR3 consists of 18 residues. Trimming cost V 0 bases and J 0 bases; bases outside gene matches: 5. Germline assignment: CDR1 SEHNR and CDR2 FQNEAQ (reference sequence). The CDR3 spells CASSLAPGTSGISYEQYF. The CDR3 DNA sequence: TGTGCCAGCAGCTTAGCCCCCGGGACTAGCGGGATCTCCTACGAGCAGTACTTC.

V gene TRBV7-9 combines with J gene TRBJ2-1, with TRBD1 matching over 7 bases. The germline CDR1 and CDR2 sequences are SEHNR and FQNEAQ (reference sequence). This CDR3 region has 15 residues. The trim removed 3 bases at V and 6 bases at J, leaving 8 bases unmatched. The CDR3: CASSFVDRSLNEQFF. The CDR3 nucleotides read TGTGCCAGCAGCTTCGTGGACAGGTCTCTCAATGAGCAGTTCTTC.

The genes are TRBV2 and TRBJ2-7, with a weak D call TRBD2 (6 bases). Germline assignment: CDR1 SNHLY and CDR2 FYNNEI. The CDR3 extends over 13 amino acids. The V and J ends lost 4 bases and 6 bases respectively, with 13 bases between them. For the CDR3, the DNA is TGTGCCAGCAGTGGAGAGACTAGTGTCGAGCAGTACTTC. Its translation is CASSGETSVEQYF.

This clone was recorded a few times. CDR3 residues: CASSIGSENTEAFF. CDR3 DNA sequence: TGTGCCAGTAGTATCGGGTCAGAGAACACTGAAGCTTTCTTT. This rearrangement joins TRBV19 to TRBJ1-1; D ambiguous. The V gene's germline CDR1 is LNHDA and CDR2 SQIVND (reference sequence). V was clipped by 3 bases and J by 1 base, with 9 bases between them. This CDR3 is built from 14 residues.

The rearrangement joins TRBV7-3 to TRBJ2-2; D not certain. This CDR3 is 13 amino acids long. Trimming stripped 6 bases from V and 1 base from J, with 6 bases between. Germline V lookup: CDR1 SGHTA, CDR2 FQGTGA. The CDR3 is CASSRGNTGELFF. The CDR3 bases are TGTGCCAGCAGTCGCGGGAACACCGGGGAGCTGTTTTTT.

This rearrangement joins TRBV27 to TRBJ2-2, with 10 nucleotides matching TRBD2. Per germline, CDR1 MNHEY and CDR2 SMNVEV (reference sequence). Trimming removed 0 bases from V and 4 bases from J; junction bases left unmatched: 8. There are 18 residues in the CDR3. CDR3 region: CASSLSMSGRAGTGELFF. For the CDR3, the DNA is TGTGCCAGCAGTTTATCGATGAGCGGGAGGGCCGGCACCGGGGAGCTGTTTTTT.

CDR3 nucleotides: TGTGCCAGTAGTATCCTACAGGCAAAGAATCCCCAGTACTTC. Translation gives CASSILQAKNPQYF. This sequence joins TRBV19 and TRBJ2-5; tentatively, D is TRBD1 (5 bases). The germline gives CDR1 LNHDA, CDR2 SQIVND (reference sequence). The CDR3 runs to 14 residues. V lost 3 bases and J 9 bases, leaving 17 bases between the germline ends.